This T cell receptor beta chain was sequenced during a study of shared clonotypes between healthy human individuals. Turning to the study itself: For every donor, three CD4 naive, three CD4 memory, two CD8 naive and one CD8 memory plates were used.

This CDR3 region has 16 residues. Germline-derived CDR1 and CDR2 are MNHEY and SMNVEV (reference sequence). Only one count was recorded for this clone. Naive-designated CD8 cells lacked CD45RO, were positively enriched for CCR7, and omitted terminally differentiated effector memory CD45RA+ cells. Using 200 ng DNA, approximately 30,000 T cell genomes, the sorted-subset replicate PCRs were run. Here immunoSEQ multiplex PCR was the method, and the copy in TCRdb shows in-frame clones only, minus some. The sample shows around 2,000,000 clones, about 93% of them seen only once. This chain links TRBV27 with TRBJ2-5; 8 bases align to TRBD1. The J call could be wrong; TRBJ2-7 is a better fit for the DNA end. The sample was naive CD8+ T cells from PBMCs. This sequence originates from a man aged 18-30 years in good health. Some clones in this sample may be carry-over from other donors' samples. CDR3 residues: CASSLLSRDRTYEQYF. CDR3 DNA sequence: TGTGCCAGCAGTTTATTATCCCGGGACAGGACCTACGAGCAGTACTTC.